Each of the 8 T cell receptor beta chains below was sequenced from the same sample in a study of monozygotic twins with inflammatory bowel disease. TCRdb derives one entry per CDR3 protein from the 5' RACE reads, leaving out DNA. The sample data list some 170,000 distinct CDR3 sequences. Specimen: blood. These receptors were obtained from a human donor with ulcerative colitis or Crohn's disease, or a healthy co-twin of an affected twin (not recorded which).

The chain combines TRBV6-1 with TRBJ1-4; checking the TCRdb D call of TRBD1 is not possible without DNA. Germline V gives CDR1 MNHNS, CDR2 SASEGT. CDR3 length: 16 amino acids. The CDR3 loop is CASTPHRDRVFEKLFF.

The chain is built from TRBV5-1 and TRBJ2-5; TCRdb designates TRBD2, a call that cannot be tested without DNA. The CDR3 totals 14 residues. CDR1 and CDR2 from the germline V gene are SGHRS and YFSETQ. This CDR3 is CASSYGLARETQYF.

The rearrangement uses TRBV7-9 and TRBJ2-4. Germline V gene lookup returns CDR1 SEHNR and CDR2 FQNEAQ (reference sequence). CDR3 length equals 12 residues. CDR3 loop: CASSLGGHIQYF.

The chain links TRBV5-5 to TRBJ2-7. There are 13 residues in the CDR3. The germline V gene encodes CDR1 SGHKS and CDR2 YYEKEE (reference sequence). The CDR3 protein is CASSLDRPYEQYF.

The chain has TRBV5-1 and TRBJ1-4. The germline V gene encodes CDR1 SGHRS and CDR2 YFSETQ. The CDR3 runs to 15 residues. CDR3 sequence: CASSPGLFQEEKLFF.

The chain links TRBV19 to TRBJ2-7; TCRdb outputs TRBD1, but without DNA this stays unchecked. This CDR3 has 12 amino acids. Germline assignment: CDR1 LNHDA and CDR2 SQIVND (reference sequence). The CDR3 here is CATEGAPREQYF.

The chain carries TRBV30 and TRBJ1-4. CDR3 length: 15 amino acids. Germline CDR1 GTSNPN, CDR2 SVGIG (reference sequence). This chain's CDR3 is CAWKRGRTANEKLFF.

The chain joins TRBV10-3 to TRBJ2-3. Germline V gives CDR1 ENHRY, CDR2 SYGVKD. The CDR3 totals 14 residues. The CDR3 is CATDDSASTDTQYF.